The source of this T cell receptor (beta chain) is a study of a mutant IDH1 vaccine in newly diagnosed glioma. Study context: Initiation of the vaccine course occurred 4-6 weeks after radiotherapy alone, or alongside temozolomide cycles. The V12 visit happened in week 35, and the V13 visit happened in week 47.

Time point meaning: week 47, end of study. A single vaccine dose contained 300 ug of mutant IDH1 20-mer peptide, and topical imiquimod was used with it. Whole-study results and caveats: With respect to changes in top peripheral T cell clonotypes, pseudoprogression seemed unrelated.

Profiled with immunoSEQ multiplex PCR; TCRdb holds only in-frame clones, not every one. This table has tens of thousands of clones, roughly 77% appearing once. The germline V and J ends were trimmed by 4 bases and 0 bases, with 8 bases remaining between them. This CDR3 has 14 residues. Per germline, CDR1 SGDLS and CDR2 YYNGEE. This clone was found once. Its specificity is unknown. This chain uses TRBV9 with TRBJ1-3; the D gene is possibly TRBD1 (5 bases). The receptor was isolated from a man aged 40-49 years with glioma. Sequencing was performed on PBMCs, taken from a glioma patient whose treatment included an IDH1 peptide vaccine. The CDR3 DNA reads as TGTGCCAGCAGCTCCAGGGTCTCTGGAAACACCATATATTTT. Amino acid sequence: CASSSRVSGNTIYF.